These 28 T cell receptor beta chains came from one sample sequenced in a study of read filtering for tumor transcriptome and immune sequencing. The library was built from around 380 ng RNA with molecular barcoded adaptors for alpha/delta and beta/gamma chains. One entry per CDR3 protein, called by TCRdb with MiXCR from the reads. The sample records about 130,000 distinct CDR3 sequences, roughly 13% being singletons. The specimen sequenced was a population of CD138-negative cells sorted from bone marrow. These receptors were collected from a donor at least 40 years old with multiple myeloma.

This chain links TRBV10-2 with TRBJ2-7; 10 bases map to TRBD1. V shed 3 bases, J shed 2 bases, and the junction held 4 bases outside the gene matches. The CDR3 is 15 amino acids. Germline CDR1 WSHSY, CDR2 SAAADI. CDR3 amino acids: CASSDVGTGAYEQYF. The DNA for the CDR3 is TGCGCCAGCAGTGATGTCGGGACAGGGGCCTACGAGCAGTACTTC.

This clonotype occurred many times. The J gene is TRBJ2-3, the V gene TRBV5-1; tentatively, D is TRBD1 (6 bases). Germline V lookup: CDR1 SGHRS, CDR2 YFSETQ. The CDR3 has 15 residues. Trimming removed 4 bases from V and 5 bases from J, with 17 bases in between. This chain's CDR3 is CASSPLAGELDTQYF. The CDR3 bases are TGCGCCAGCAGCCCTCTCGCAGGGGAACTAGATACGCAGTATTTT. The full variable domain, with the rest looked up from reference TRBV5-1 and TRBJ2-3, is KAGVTQTPRYLIKTRGQQVTLSCSPISGHRSVSWYQQTPGQGLQFLFEYFSETQRNKGNFPGRFSGRQFSNSRSEMNVSTLELGDSALYLCASSPLAGELDTQYFGPGTRLTVL.

The chain couples TRBV12-3 or TRBV12-4 to TRBJ2-7; TRBD1 aligns across 9 bases. The V segment lost 8 bases and the J segment 2 bases; nucleotides outside the gene matches: 7. This CDR3 has 14 amino acids. Written as DNA, the CDR3 is TGTGCCAGCGCCGGGACAGGGTTACCCTACGAGCAGTACTTC. Protein: CASAGTGLPYEQYF.

This clonotype was seen a few times. Germline and junction disagree at one end, which may indicate a read error. The genes are TRBV20-1 and TRBJ1-1; maybe TRBD1 (5 bases). Germline CDR1 and CDR2: DFQATT and SNEGSKA (reference sequence). This CDR3 has 16 residues. The chain's CDR3 is CSARSLQDSTNAEAFF. In DNA, the CDR3 is TGCAGTGCTAGGTCATTACAAGACAGCACGAACGCTGAAGCTTTCTTT.

The table lists this clonotype with many counts. The gene calls are TRBV5-1 and TRBJ2-1, with D maybe TRBD2 (5 bases). The ends were cut back, 1 base at V and 0 bases at J, with 11 bases in the middle. Germline CDR1 reads SGHRS; CDR2 reads YFSETQ. This CDR3 comprises 16 residues. CDR3 protein: CASSLMTGSSYNEQFF. The CDR3 DNA is TGCGCCAGCAGCTTGATGACGGGAAGCTCCTACAATGAGCAGTTCTTC.

This clonotype turned up a few times. The V and J genes are TRBV19 and TRBJ2-5; D unclear. The CDR3 sequence is 12 residues long. CDR1 is LNHDA and CDR2 is SQIVND in the germline V gene (reference sequence). V lost 1 base to trimming and J lost 3 bases, with 3 bases between them. The CDR3 here is CASSIGEETQYF. In DNA, the CDR3 is TGTGCCAGTAGTATAGGGGAAGAGACCCAGTACTTC.

This clonotype was picked up many times. The rearrangement joins TRBV5-1 to TRBJ1-2; TRBD1 might be the D (6 bases). The V gene lost 4 bases and the J gene lost 3 bases, with 10 bases spanning the gap. CDR1 and CDR2 (germline): SGHRS, YFSETQ. This CDR3 has 13 amino acids. In DNA form, the CDR3 reads TGCGCCAGCAGCCATGGACAGCACTATGGCTACACCTTC. Protein: CASSHGQHYGYTF.

The chain couples TRBV20-1 to TRBJ2-5; D not certain. The CDR3 is made up of 12 amino acids. Germline V gives CDR1 DFQATT, CDR2 SNEGSKA (reference sequence). V was shortened by 6 bases and J by 9 bases, with 17 bases between the two germline ends. Written as DNA, the CDR3 is TGCAGTGCCCGACGCGGTACTGAGGCCCAGTACTTC. This encodes CSARRGTEAQYF.

Of note for this clonotype: This may arise from a read error, as a much more abundant clone is one base away. The V and J genes are TRBV21-1 and TRBJ1-1. TRBV21-1 is listed as a pseudogene. CDR3 length: 15 amino acids. The CDR3 protein is CASSKDKRMITEAFF. The CDR3 nucleotides are TGTGCCAGCAGCAAAGATAAGAGGATGATCACTGAAGCTTTCTTT.

Details on this clonotype: This could be a read error, since a much larger clone is one nucleotide away. No conserved phenylalanine or tryptophan ends this CDR3, so it is likely a read error. The rearrangement links TRBV11-1 to TRBJ2-7; D is ambiguous. The germline V gene has CDR1 SGHAT and CDR2 FQDESV (reference sequence). The CDR3 is 13 residues long. Trimming took 1 base from V and 3 from J, leaving 7 bases between them. The CDR3 DNA sequence: TGTGCCAGCAGCTTAGTGCCGAACTACGAGCAGTACCTC. This codes for CASSLVPNYEQYL.

This clonotype was picked up many times. The chain is built from TRBV19 and TRBJ2-5; 8 bases map to TRBD1. Germline V CDR1 and CDR2: LNHDA, SQIVND (reference sequence). This CDR3 region has 14 residues. The V segment lost 5 bases and the J segment 4 bases; nucleotides outside the gene matches: 6. CDR3 amino acids: CASSPRGQGETQYF. For the CDR3, the DNA is TGTGCCAGTAGTCCCCGTGGACAGGGAGAGACCCAGTACTTC.

With respect to this clonotype: Because it lacks the conserved phenylalanine or tryptophan at the end, this CDR3 is likely a read error. V and J are TRBV20-1 and TRBJ2-7, with 13 bases matching TRBD2. This CDR3 contains 13 residues. With V trimmed by 8 bases and J by 3 bases, 4 bases remained unmatched. Germline CDR1 DFQATT, CDR2 SNEGSKA (reference sequence). This chain's CDR3 is CSQLAGGRYEQYL. The CDR3 nucleotides read TGCAGTCAACTAGCGGGAGGGCGCTACGAGCAGTACCTC.

This clonotype was counted at least ten times. This chain uses TRBV4-1 with TRBJ2-5; D is ambiguous. The CDR3 loop spans 12 amino acids. Germline CDR1 is MGHRA and CDR2 is YSYEKL. Trimming removed 3 bases from V and 4 bases from J, with 6 bases in between. CDR3 nucleotide sequence: TGCGCCAGCAGCCACGAATTAGAGACCCAGTACTTC. Protein: CASSHELETQYF.

Points on this clonotype: A single base is all that separates this from a far larger clone, so a read error is likely. This sequence joins TRBV7-8 and TRBJ2-1, with 7 bases identical to TRBD2. CDR3 length: 14 residues. The germline gives CDR1 SGHVS, CDR2 FQNEAQ. In DNA form, the CDR3 reads TGTGCCAGCAGAACTAGCGACTCCTACGATGAGCAGTTCTTC. Encoded protein: CASRTSDSYDEQFF.

This clonotype appeared many times. The chain has TRBV6-5 and TRBJ1-1; 7 bases line up with TRBD1. Germline loops: CDR1 MNHEY, CDR2 SVGAGI. There are 13 residues in the CDR3. With 2 bases clipped from V and 8 bases from J, the junction kept 5 bases outside the gene matches. The CDR3 DNA reads as TGTGCCAGCAGTTACATTGGACAGGCCGAAGCTTTCTTT. Encoded protein: CASSYIGQAEAFF.

This clonotype was found many times. The V call is TRBV20-1, the J call TRBJ2-1; 11 nucleotides line up with TRBD2. The junction had 7 bases not matched to a gene; V was cut back by 4 bases and J by 5 bases. CDR1 and CDR2 (germline): DFQATT, SNEGSKA (reference sequence). The length of the CDR3 is 15 residues. CDR3 protein: CSAIPGTSGDNEQFF. The CDR3 bases are TGCAGTGCTATCCCCGGGACTAGCGGCGACAATGAGCAGTTCTTC.

There are many counts of this clonotype. The chain is built from TRBV5-1 and TRBJ2-7, with unresolved D. Germline lookup yields CDR1 SGHRS and CDR2 YFSETQ. V was trimmed by 2 bases and J by 2 bases, leaving 14 bases between them. CDR3 length equals 15 residues. In DNA form, the CDR3 reads TGCGCCAGCAGCTTCGGAGTAACCCCTACCTACGAGCAGTACTTC. It translates to CASSFGVTPTYEQYF.

The table lists this clonotype with many counts. The chain has TRBV6-5 and TRBJ1-1, with 10 bases matching TRBD1. Germline V gene data show CDR1 as MNHEY and CDR2 as SVGAGI. J was trimmed by 0 bases and V by 5 bases; bases with no gene match: 6. This CDR3 has 16 amino acids. The DNA of the CDR3 is TGTGCCAGCAGTCGGACAGGGGGATCCTTGAACACTGAAGCTTTCTTT. Translation: CASSRTGGSLNTEAFF.

The V call is TRBV5-5, the J call TRBJ2-3; a weak D match, TRBD2 (6 bases). Germline CDR1 and CDR2: SGHKS and YYEKEE (reference sequence). CDR3 length: 13 residues. Trimming removed 5 bases at V and 2 bases at J, with 9 bases between. The CDR3 nucleotides read TGTGCCAGCAGGCGGGACGACACAGATACGCAGTATTTT. This translates into CASRRDDTDTQYF.

In this sample, this clonotype turned up many times. The chain employs TRBV19 and TRBJ1-1; no firm D call. V lost 6 bases to trimming and J lost 6 bases, with 14 bases between them. Germline-derived CDR1 and CDR2 are LNHDA and SQIVND (reference sequence). There are 13 residues in the CDR3. In DNA, the CDR3 is TGTGCCAGTAGACCACCGTGGGAAGCTGAAGCTTTCTTT. It specifies CASRPPWEAEAFF.

This clonotype was recorded a few times. In DNA form, the CDR3 reads TGTGCCAGCAGCCGGGACAGGGTTAACATTCAGTACTTC. Amino acid sequence: CASSRDRVNIQYF. This sequence joins TRBV7-2 and TRBJ2-4; 9 bases map to TRBD1. Germline trimming cut 5 bases from V and 7 bases from J; bases unmatched to any gene: 3. Germline V CDR1 and CDR2: SGHTA, FQGNSA. The CDR3 has 13 amino acids. The complete variable domain, with remaining parts taken from reference TRBV7-2 and TRBJ2-4, reads GAGVSQSPSNKVTEKGKDVELRCDPISGHTALYWYRQSLGQGLEFLIYFQGNSAPDKSGLPSDRFSAERTGGSVSTLTIQRTQQEDSAVYLCASSRDRVNIQYFGAGTRLSVL.

Remarks on this clonotype: This may come from a read error, since a much larger clone is one base off. This chain joins TRBV29-1 and TRBJ1-1; perhaps TRBD1 as D (6 bases). Germline CDR1 and CDR2: SQVTM and ANQGSEA. The CDR3 spans 14 residues. CDR3 in DNA: TGCAGCGTCGAATACAGCCTGGGGGACACTAAAGCTTTCTTT. Its protein product is CSVEYSLGDTKAFF.

Comment on this clonotype: Just one base apart from a much larger clone, this may be a read error. The J gene is TRBJ2-7, the V gene TRBV27, with D unclear. Germline CDR1 MNHEY, CDR2 SMNVEV (reference sequence). The CDR3 contains 13 residues. CDR3 residues: CASSYGSLYGQYF. The CDR3 DNA is TGTGCCAGCAGCTACGGATCCCTCTACGGGCAGTACTTC.

In regard to this clonotype: Relative to the germline gene, one junction end is altered; a read error may explain this. The J gene is TRBJ1-1, the V gene TRBV5-1; D is perhaps TRBD1 (5 bases). Germline V lookup: CDR1 SGHRS, CDR2 YFSETQ. The CDR3 length is 13 residues. The CDR3 DNA reads as TGCGCCATCAGCTATTCAGGGAGCACTGAAGCTTTCTTT. It is translated as CAISYSGSTEAFF.

This clonotype was seen many times. The chain employs TRBV7-9 and TRBJ1-1; tentatively, D is TRBD1 (5 bases). CDR1 is SEHNR, CDR2 FQNEAQ, per germline (reference sequence). The CDR3 contains 15 residues. Trimming stripped 6 bases from V and 3 bases from J, with 17 bases between. CDR3 in amino acids: CASSPDGARDTEAFF. DNA for the CDR3: TGTGCCAGCAGTCCGGACGGGGCAAGGGACACTGAAGCTTTCTTT.

This clonotype was seen repeatedly, ten times or more. The J gene is TRBJ2-3, the V gene TRBV7-2; D gene ambiguous. The germline gives CDR1 SGHTA, CDR2 FQGNSA. This CDR3 has 13 amino acids. V was pared by 4 bases and J by 4 bases, with 9 bases between. CDR3 nucleotide sequence: TGTGCCAGCAGCTATCGACCCGCAGATACGCAGTATTTT. Translation: CASSYRPADTQYF.

This clonotype has ten or more counts. The chain carries TRBV20-1 and TRBJ2-3; 9 bases line up with TRBD1. The trim removed 5 bases at V and 4 bases at J, leaving 7 bases unmatched. This CDR3 region has 14 residues. CDR1 is DFQATT and CDR2 is SNEGSKA in the germline V gene (reference sequence). The CDR3 is CSASRDREADTQYF. The CDR3 DNA reads TGCAGTGCTTCCCGGGACAGGGAGGCAGATACGCAGTATTTT.

This clonotype was detected many times. The V gene is TRBV14, the J gene TRBJ2-1; possibly TRBD1 for D (6 bases). Trimming took off 0 bases at V and 1 base at J, with 13 bases between the two ends. Germline V gene data show CDR1 as SGHDN and CDR2 as FVKESK. The CDR3 is 17 amino acids. CDR3 nucleotides: TGTGCCAGCAGCCAAGATAGGGGGAAGTTATCCTACAATGAGCAGTTCTTC. It codes for CASSQDRGKLSYNEQFF. Filled out from reference TRBV14 and TRBJ2-1, the complete variable domain reads EAGVTQFPSHSVIEKGQTVTLRCDPISGHDNLYWYRRVMGKEIKFLLHFVKESKQDESGMPNNRFLAERTGGTYSTLKVQPAELEDSGVYFCASSQDRGKLSYNEQFFGPGTRLTVL.